These T cell receptor beta chains were read from a single sample in a study of T cells of healthy individuals. TCRdb independently ran MiXCR on the 5' RACE reads; one entry per CDR3 protein. The table has about 96,000 distinct CDR3 sequences, around 17% seen once; the top ten hold roughly 6.2%. The origin of the receptors is a human donor in good health. CDR3s include the opening cysteine and the closing phenylalanine or tryptophan. The D gene is left open where the match is weak. The size field is filled for only some rows; it gives once, few, many or a size class.

>many|-|TRBJ2-7|TRBV28
TGTGCCAGCAGTTTATGGGCCGGGGAAGCCACCTCCTACGAGCAGTACTTC
CASSLWAGEATSYEQYF
>few|TRBD1|TRBJ1-2|TRBV7-9
TGTGCCAGCAGCTCGGGGACAGAGCCTTATGGCTACACCTTC
CASSSGTEPYGYTF
>few|TRBD2|TRBJ2-3|TRBV10-3
TGTGCCATCAGGCTAGCGGGGAACACAGATACGCAGTATTTT
CAIRLAGNTDTQYF
>few|-|TRBJ2-5|TRBV6-1
TGTGCCAGCAGCAGATCCGGGGCGCGAGAGACCCAGTACTTC
CASSRSGARETQYF
>-|-|TRBJ1-4|TRBV20-1
TGCAGTGCTCCTCGGACGGCAACTAATGAAAAACTGTTTTTT
CSAPRTATNEKLFF
>many|TRBD1|TRBJ1-5|TRBV25-1
TGTGCCAGCAGTGCTAGGGGACAGGGCAATCAGCCCCAGCATTTT
CASSARGQGNQPQHF
>-|TRBD2|TRBJ2-3|TRBV4-2
TGTGCCAGCAGCCAAGAAGCAACAGCCGGGACTAGCGGCACAGATACGCAGTATTTT
CASSQEATAGTSGTDTQYF
>-|-|TRBJ2-7|TRBV6-2/TRBV6-3
TGTGCCAGCGGCTCCCGGGTCGACGAGCAGTACTTC
CASGSRVDEQYF
>few|-|TRBJ2-3|TRBV28
TGTGCCAGCAGTTTAACGCCAGACACAGATACGCAGTATTTT
CASSLTPDTDTQYF
>-|-|TRBJ2-6|TRBV4-1
TGCGCCAGCAGCCAAGAAGGTGGGGCCAACGTCCTGACTTTC
CASSQEGGANVLTF
>few|-|TRBJ2-7|TRBV20-1
TGCAGTGCTGTGGAGTCCTACGAGCAGTACTTC
CSAVESYEQYF
>many|-|TRBJ2-3|TRBV29-1
TGCAGCCTGACATTCACAGATACGCAGTATTTT
CSLTFTDTQYF
>many|TRBD2|TRBJ2-3|TRBV5-1
TGCGCCAGCAGCTTAGCGGGGGGGCCAGATACGCAGTATTTT
CASSLAGGPDTQYF
>few|TRBD1|TRBJ2-6|TRBV20-1
TGCAGTGCTGGACAGGGGGCCTCCTCTGGGGCCAACGTCCTGACTTTC
CSAGQGASSGANVLTF
>many|-|TRBJ2-7|TRBV20-1
TGCAGTGCTAGGGCCACTGAGCCCTACGAGCAGTACTTC
CSARATEPYEQYF
>few|-|TRBJ2-7|TRBV20-1
TGCAGTGCTCAGACACCCTACGAGCAGTACTTC
CSAQTPYEQYF
>-|-|TRBJ2-5|TRBV20-1
TGCAGTGCTAGCCAGGGTCGGGAGACCCAGTACTTC
CSASQGRETQYF
>few|TRBD1|TRBJ1-3|TRBV24-1
TGTGCCACCACTTGGGGGCAGGGGGCCAGCTCTGGAAACACCATATATTTT
CATTWGQGASSGNTIYF
>few|-|TRBJ1-4|TRBV18
TGTGCCAGCGGATCCACAGGGACCCCTAATGAAAAACTGTTTTTT
CASGSTGTPNEKLFF
>-|-|TRBJ2-1|TRBV7-2
TGTGCCAGCAGCAGTCGACCCGAGGGAGAGCAGTTCTTC
CASSSRPEGEQFF
>many|-|TRBJ1-1|TRBV28
TGTGCCAGCGGGCCCTGGGGGGGAATGAAGACTGAAGCTTTCTTT
CASGPWGGMKTEAFF
>few|TRBD1|TRBJ2-5|TRBV7-2
TGTGCCAGCAGCACCCTAGGACAGGGCGGAGAGACCCAGTACTTC
CASSTLGQGGETQYF
>-|TRBD2|TRBJ2-3|TRBV28
TGTGCCAGCAACCCACTAGCGAGCGCAGATACGCAGTATTTT
CASNPLASADTQYF
>-|-|TRBJ2-1|TRBV13
TGTGCCAGCAGCTTAGGACGGGGCAATGAGCAGTTCTTC
CASSLGRGNEQFF
>few|-|TRBJ2-7|TRBV28
TGTGCCAGCAGTTTGGACGTCTCCTACGAGCAGTACTTC
CASSLDVSYEQYF
>-|TRBD1|TRBJ2-5|TRBV4-2
TGTGCCAGCAGCGCCGGGACAGGGGGCGTGGAGACCCAGTACTTC
CASSAGTGGVETQYF
>many|-|TRBJ1-6|TRBV15
TGTGCCACCAGCAGAGATCAGTCACCCCTCCACTTT
CATSRDQSPLHF